Each of the 14 T cell receptor beta chains below was sequenced from the same sample in a study of tumor-infiltrating lymphocytes in primary liver carcinoma. Total RNA (about 500 ng) served as template for TCR beta cDNA synthesis primed by a constant-region primer. It was through three nested multiplex PCR rounds of slightly modified ARM-PCR that TCR beta libraries arose. Two initial PCR rounds of around 10 cycles each paired TRBV1-TRBV30 forward primers with a C-beta reverse primer. MiXCR, applied by TCRdb to the multiplex PCR reads, yields one record per CDR3 protein. In the table there are around 210,000 distinct CDR3 sequences, about 65% of which are singletons. Unsorted whole blood supplied the RNA, and germline DNA was extracted too. The sample comprised peripheral blood. These receptors were collected from a woman aged 60 to 75 with primary liver carcinoma and hepatitis B virus infection.

The V gene is TRBV7-9, the J gene TRBJ1-2; 10 bases match TRBD1. CDR1 is SEHNR and CDR2 is FQNEAQ in the germline V gene (reference sequence). CDR3 length equals 17 residues. The V and J ends lost 4 bases and 7 bases, in that order; junction bases with no gene match: 15. The CDR3 bases are TGTGCCAGCAGCTCCCTGGGGGGAGACAGGGGGCCTAGTGGCTACACCTTC. As protein: CASSSLGGDRGPSGYTF.

This clonotype was observed a few times. The gene calls are TRBV5-1 and TRBJ1-2, with D unclear. This CDR3 has 15 amino acids. Trimming cost V 0 bases and J 1 base, with 10 bases left between them. Germline V CDR1 and CDR2: SGHRS, YFSETQ. DNA for the CDR3: TGCGCCAGCAGCTTGGTCCTTAGCGGTAACTATGGCTACACCTTC. It yields the protein CASSLVLSGNYGYTF.

Note on this clonotype: The junction does not match germline at one end; this may be a read error. The chain uses TRBV11-2 and TRBJ2-3; TRBD2 aligns across 7 bases. The CDR3 extends over 15 amino acids. Germline V gene lookup returns CDR1 SGHAT and CDR2 FQNNGV. The CDR3 region is CGSSFGLGHTDTQYF. The CDR3, as DNA: TGTGGCAGCAGTTTCGGACTAGGACACACAGATACGCAGTATTTT.

V gene TRBV18 combines with J gene TRBJ1-3; unclear D gene. In germline, CDR1 is KGHSH, CDR2 LQKENI. The CDR3 runs 15 residues. In DNA, the CDR3 is TGTGTCAACTCACCTCCGGCGAGCTCTGGAAACACCATATATTTT. Translated, it gives CVNSPPASSGNTIYF.

Remarks on this clonotype: A much larger clonotype is one base distant, so this may be a read error. This chain uses TRBV6-5 with TRBJ2-3; D assignment may be TRBD1 or TRBD2 (6 bases each). CDR1 is MNHEY, CDR2 SVGAGI, per germline. Trimming took off 6 bases at V and 8 bases at J, with 21 bases between the two ends. This CDR3 is built from 15 residues. The CDR3 loop reads CASRGGTPSVGTQYF. In DNA form, the CDR3 reads TGTGCCAGCAGAGGGGGGACTCCCAGTGTCGGTACGCAGTATTTT.

Worth noting for this clonotype: This may arise from a read error, as a much more abundant clone is one base away. J is TRBJ1-5 and V is TRBV12-3 or TRBV12-4; 7 nucleotides align to TRBD1. The CDR3 contains 14 residues. CDR3 region: CASSLDPGGQSQHF. The CDR3 nucleotides are TGTGCCAGCAGTCTGGACCCAGGGGGTCAGTCCCAGCATTTT.

Note on this clonotype: At one end the junction does not follow the germline gene, possibly because of a read error. The chain combines TRBV12-3 or TRBV12-4 with TRBJ2-1; no reliable D call. The CDR3 totals 14 residues. CDR3 nucleotides: TGTGCCAGCTGTTTAATCGGTTTCGGCAATGAGCAGTTCTTC. Protein sequence: CASCLIGFGNEQFF.

The chain carries TRBV29-1 and TRBJ1-1, with TRBD1 as a possible D gene (5 bases). CDR1 is SQVTM, CDR2 ANQGSEA, per germline. The CDR3 is made up of 14 amino acids. Trimming removed 5 bases at V and 4 bases at J, with 17 bases between. DNA for the CDR3: TGCAGCGTTACCCGCAGGGTCGCGGGCACTGAAGCTTTCTTT. Its translation is CSVTRRVAGTEAFF.

Worth noting for this clonotype: An end of the junction differs from the germline gene, which may be a read error. V gene TRBV28 combines with J gene TRBJ2-7, with TRBD1 matching over 7 bases. The germline gives CDR1 MDHEN, CDR2 SYDVKM. The CDR3 totals 16 residues. This CDR3 reads CDSSPLSPQGTHEQYF. The CDR3 DNA reads as TGTGACAGCAGCCCTCTCAGCCCACAGGGGACCCACGAGCAGTACTTC.

About this clonotype: An end of the junction does not agree with germline; a read error may underlie this. V and J are TRBV29-1 and TRBJ2-2; maybe TRBD2 (7 bases). Germline V gene data show CDR1 as SQVTM and CDR2 as ANQGSEA. The CDR3 length is 17 residues. The CDR3, as DNA: TGCAGCGTTGACCCGCACGCGGGGGCCCGGAACACCGGGGGGCTGTTTTTT. This codes for CSVDPHAGARNTGGLFF.

This clonotype was detected a few times. The chain couples TRBV5-6 to TRBJ2-5; a possible D gene is TRBD1 (5 bases). The CDR3 covers 14 residues. V was pared by 0 bases and J by 5 bases, with 11 bases between. CDR1 SGHDT and CDR2 YYEEEE come from the germline V gene. The CDR3 sequence: CASSLAIGVETQYF. Written as DNA, the CDR3 is TGTGCCAGCAGCTTGGCTATAGGGGTGGAGACCCAGTACTTC.

On this clonotype: A single base separates this from a much larger clone, so it may be a read error. The chain carries TRBV12-3 or TRBV12-4 and TRBJ2-7; D is undetermined. Trimming shortened V by 7 bases and J by 3 bases, and 16 bases separated the two germline ends. This CDR3 spans 14 amino acids. The CDR3 DNA follows: TGTGCCAGCATCACGGCCCCCCCGGGCTACGAGCAGTACTTC. It codes for CASITAPPGYEQYF.

About this clonotype: The germline gene is not matched at one end of the junction; a read error may be the cause. V is TRBV4-2 and J is TRBJ1-5; no definite D call. CDR3 length equals 15 residues. Per germline, CDR1 LGHNA and CDR2 YNFKEQ. CDR3 nucleotide sequence: TGTGCCAGCAGCCAAGACTCAGAGTCCAATCCGCCCCAACATTTT. It specifies CASSQDSESNPPQHF.

Concerning this clonotype: At one end the junction does not follow the germline gene, possibly because of a read error. The CDR3 DNA is TGCGCCAGCACCCAAGGACCACCAGATACGCAGTATTTT. Amino acid sequence: CASTQGPPDTQYF. J is TRBJ2-3 and V is TRBV4-1; no firm D call. This CDR3 region has 13 residues. Germline CDR1 MGHRA, CDR2 YSYEKL.